This T cell receptor beta chain was identified in a study of blood T cell repertoires in COVID-19 (TCRdb year 2020). Background on the whole study: The collaborator samples originated in the United States, Italy and Spain and spanned the acute and convalescent phases of COVID-19. Where HLA class I and class II types were available, the types were taken from metadata supplied by the sample provider, not from assay-based typing. The material from the prospective study consisted of cDNA or gDNA derived from T cells, B-cell-depleted T cells, or PBMCs. Subjects who had been exposed to COVID-19, were actively infected with it, or had recovered from it provided the deeply sampled blood TCRbeta repertoires that made up the dataset. The repertoires were made available in a free public database intended to serve as a resource for research on the immune response to SARS-CoV-2. Sample metadata almost always included a de-identified subject ID, COVID-19 status, age in years and sex. Samples were obtained from the ongoing ImmuneRACE study (first 160 participants) and from over a thousand subjects provided by 6 global collaborators.

As concerns this clone: Its antigen is not yet known. One base away there is no much larger clone; base qualities are not given.

A second Seattle source provided samples from volunteer blood donors who had recovered from COVID-19. Whole blood was collected in K2EDTA tubes by collaborating institutions according to the institutions' own protocols. Collaborator samples were shipped for TCRbeta analysis as frozen whole blood, isolated PBMCs, or DNA extracted from either sample type. TCRbeta CDR3 regions were amplified from genomic DNA by means of the immunoSEQ Assay, a bias-controlled multiplex PCR. As for the original processing: Nucleated cell counts per sample were estimated from amplification of reference gene primers within the assay. Sequence reads were collapsed and filtered to measure the absolute abundance of every unique TCRbeta CDR3 rearrangement. For each sample, productive Simpson clonality was calculated by taking the square root of Simpson's diversity index across productive rearrangements. What TCRdb holds here is the immuneACCESS table cut down to in-frame rearrangements. Part of the clones is not present; checked against another copy, under half of the missing clones reflect an unresolved V gene, and the others are unexplained. The V and J calls and clone size were taken over from that table, and D and trimming were inferred from the DNA. Here the sample has roughly 150,000 clones; 88% occur a single time. The ten largest make up around 2.1% of the sample.

General conclusions and limits of the study: How much clinical and demographic metadata was included differed by source and by participant, and the metadata was provided uncurated.

Sequencing was carried out using peripheral blood. The sequence derives from a man aged 45-65 years who had recovered from COVID-19.

Here the CDR3 is given as CASSENQITDTQYF. The sequenced DNA: TGTGCCAGCAGTGAGAACCAGATCACAGATACGCAGTATTTT. Recombination linked TRBV2 to TRBJ2-3, with no confidently assigned D gene. Between the V and J ends, shortened by 3 bases and 2 bases respectively, the junction contains 9 bases. The CDR3 starts with the cysteine, ends with the phenylalanine, and has 14 residues. Left in the record is the CDR3 DNA by itself, 42 bases read in frame from the first base. Looking up the germline V gene yields CDR1 SNHLY and CDR2 FYNNEI.